The 14 T cell receptor beta chains reported below all come from one sample, sequenced in a study of early T cells in non-severe SARS-CoV-2 infection. TCRdb independently ran MiXCR on the 5' RACE reads; one entry per CDR3 protein. The sample has some 78,000 distinct CDR3 sequences, roughly an eighth seen once. The sample was whole blood. The receptors were gathered from an adult who was a healthcare worker with PCR-confirmed SARS-CoV-2 infection or an uninfected control (not recorded which).

A few counts support this clonotype. In nucleotides, the CDR3 is TGTGCCATCAGTATTGGTTCGCGGGAGAGGGATGAGCAGTTCTTC. It yields the protein CAISIGSRERDEQFF. The V gene is TRBV10-3, the J gene TRBJ2-1, with 7 bases that match TRBD2. Germline V CDR1 and CDR2: ENHRY, SYGVKD. The CDR3 totals 15 residues. Losses at the gene ends were 5 bases for V and 8 bases for J; bases not matched to a gene: 12.

The chain joins TRBV20-1 to TRBJ2-2; 8 nucleotides align to TRBD1. Germline V CDR1 and CDR2: DFQATT, SNEGSKA (reference sequence). V trimming: 1 base; J trimming: 5 bases; junction bases outside the gene matches: 6. CDR3 length equals 15 residues. This CDR3 reads CSARARDRWTGELFF. DNA for the CDR3: TGCAGTGCTAGAGCCCGGGACAGGTGGACCGGGGAGCTGTTTTTT.

This clonotype was counted at least ten times. The gene calls are TRBV7-9 and TRBJ1-4; 7 bases align to TRBD1. Germline V CDR1 and CDR2: SEHNR, FQNEAQ (reference sequence). This CDR3 is 16 amino acids long. V lost 0 bases, J lost 5 bases, and 6 bases stayed unmatched. CDR3 DNA sequence: TGTGCCAGCAGCTTAGCCGTAAGGGGGCGGAATGAAAAACTGTTTTTT. It yields the protein CASSLAVRGRNEKLFF.

Many counts were recorded for this clonotype. The rearrangement uses TRBV10-3 and TRBJ2-1; 12 nucleotides match TRBD2. V was pared by 3 bases and J by 8 bases, with 8 bases of the junction left unmatched. The CDR3 extends over 16 amino acids. Germline values: CDR1 ENHRY, CDR2 SYGVKD. Here the CDR3 reads CAISDTSGGFIYEQFF. The CDR3 bases are TGTGCCATCAGTGATACTAGCGGGGGGTTCATTTATGAGCAGTTCTTC.

This clonotype was seen repeatedly, ten times or more. V is TRBV10-1 and J is TRBJ2-2; 7 bases fit TRBD2. The CDR3 is 12 amino acids. Germline-derived CDR1 and CDR2 are WNHNN and SYGVQD (reference sequence). V lost 7 bases, J lost 6 bases, and 2 bases stayed unmatched. CDR3 coding DNA: TGCGCCAGCACCCTAGCGGCCGGGGAGCTGTTTTTT. This gives the protein CASTLAAGELFF.

This clonotype turned up a few times. The chain joins TRBV29-1 to TRBJ1-1; the D is unclear. The germline V gene has CDR1 SQVTM and CDR2 ANQGSEA. V was cut by 7 bases and J by 3 bases, with 9 bases left in between. The length of the CDR3 is 11 residues. The CDR3 is CSAKRDTEAFF. The CDR3 coding sequence is TGCAGCGCTAAAAGGGACACTGAAGCTTTCTTT.

The chain joins TRBV28 to TRBJ1-5; 7 bases are a match to TRBD1. The CDR3 loop spans 13 amino acids. Germline V gene sequence: CDR1 MDHEN, CDR2 SYDVKM. The ends lost 8 bases at V and 5 bases at J; junction bases unmatched: 6. CDR3 residues: CASRTGVHQPQHF. The DNA for the CDR3 is TGTGCCAGCCGGACAGGAGTCCATCAGCCCCAGCATTTT.

The table lists this clonotype with many counts. V and J are TRBV11-3 and TRBJ1-6; D unclear. Germline assignment: CDR1 SGHNT and CDR2 YENEEA. CDR3 length equals 13 residues. V shed 0 bases and J shed 8 bases, with 5 bases lying between them. This CDR3 is CASSLDLDSPLHF. DNA for the CDR3: TGTGCCAGCAGCTTAGACCTAGATTCACCCCTCCACTTT.

This clonotype was picked up one time. The chain joins TRBV6-5 to TRBJ1-6; no definite D call. Trimming shortened V by 0 bases and J by 5 bases, and 11 bases separated the two germline ends. Germline CDR1 reads MNHEY; CDR2 reads SVGAGI. This CDR3 spans 16 amino acids. CDR3 bases: TGTGCCAGCAGTTACTCGGGGTATACGGATAATTCACCCCTCCACTTT. This codes for CASSYSGYTDNSPLHF.

This clonotype appeared a few times. This sequence joins TRBV5-1 and TRBJ1-1, with D possibly being TRBD1 (5 bases). This CDR3 region has 12 residues. V was shortened by 3 bases and J by 4 bases, with 7 bases between the two germline ends. Germline values: CDR1 SGHRS, CDR2 YFSETQ. The CDR3 protein is CASSSGGTEAFF. Written as DNA, the CDR3 is TGCGCCAGCAGCTCCGGGGGCACTGAAGCTTTCTTT.

This clonotype was picked up a small number of times. The chain recombines TRBV28 with TRBJ2-3, with 9 bases that match TRBD2. The CDR3 has 16 amino acids. With 6 bases clipped from V and 7 bases from J, the junction kept 14 bases outside the gene matches. Germline CDR1 is MDHEN and CDR2 is SYDVKM. The CDR3 here is CASRAGVAGEVYTQYF. The CDR3, as DNA: TGTGCCAGCAGGGCCGGGGTAGCGGGAGAAGTTTATACGCAGTATTTT.

This clonotype has a count of ten or more. V gene TRBV30 combines with J gene TRBJ1-2; D uncertain. The CDR3 sequence is 14 residues long. The germline V gene encodes CDR1 GTSNPN and CDR2 SVGIG (reference sequence). Trimming removed 3 bases at V and 7 bases at J, with 18 bases between. The CDR3 sequence is CAWSATLLNGGYTF. For the CDR3, the DNA is TGTGCCTGGAGCGCTACTCTATTGAACGGTGGCTACACCTTC.

The chain joins TRBV7-3 to TRBJ1-1; 7 nucleotides agree with TRBD1. The CDR3 is made up of 14 amino acids. Germline V gene sequence: CDR1 SGHTA, CDR2 FQGTGA. The ends lost 5 bases at V and 4 bases at J; junction bases unmatched: 7. The CDR3 bases are TGTGCCAGCAGCCTACAGGGGCGGGGCACTGAAGCTTTCTTT. Residues: CASSLQGRGTEAFF.

This clonotype was counted at least ten times. The chain recombines TRBV27 with TRBJ1-1, with 9 bases aligning to TRBD1. With V trimmed by 1 base and J by 1 base, 1 base remained unmatched. Per the germline V gene, CDR1 is MNHEY and CDR2 is SMNVEV (reference sequence). This CDR3 region has 15 residues. The CDR3 here is CASSLLGQGNTEAFF. The CDR3 region has the DNA TGTGCCAGCAGTTTATTGGGACAGGGGAACACTGAAGCTTTCTTT.